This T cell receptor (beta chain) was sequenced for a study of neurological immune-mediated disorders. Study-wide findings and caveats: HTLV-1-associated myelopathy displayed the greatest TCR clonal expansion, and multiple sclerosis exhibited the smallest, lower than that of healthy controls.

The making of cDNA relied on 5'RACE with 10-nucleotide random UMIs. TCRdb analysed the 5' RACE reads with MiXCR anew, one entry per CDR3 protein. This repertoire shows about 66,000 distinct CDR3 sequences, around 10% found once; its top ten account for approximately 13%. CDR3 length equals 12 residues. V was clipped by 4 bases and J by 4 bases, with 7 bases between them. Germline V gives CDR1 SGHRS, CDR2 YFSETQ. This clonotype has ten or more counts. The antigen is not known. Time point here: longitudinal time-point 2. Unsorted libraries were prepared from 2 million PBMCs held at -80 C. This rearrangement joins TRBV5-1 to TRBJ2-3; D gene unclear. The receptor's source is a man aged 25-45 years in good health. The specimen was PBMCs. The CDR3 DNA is TGCGCCAGCAGCGTTAACTCAGATACGCAGTATTTT. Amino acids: CASSVNSDTQYF.